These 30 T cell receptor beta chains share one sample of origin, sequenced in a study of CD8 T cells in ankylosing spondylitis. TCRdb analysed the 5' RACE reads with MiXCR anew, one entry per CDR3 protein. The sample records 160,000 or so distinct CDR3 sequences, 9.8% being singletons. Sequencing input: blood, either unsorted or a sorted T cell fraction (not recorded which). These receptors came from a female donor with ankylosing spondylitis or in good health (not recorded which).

CDR3 amino acids: CASSSGTADEQYF. The CDR3 DNA reads as TGTGCCAGCAGCTCCGGGACAGCTGACGAGCAGTACTTC. This chain connects TRBV7-6 to TRBJ2-7; 7 nucleotides align to TRBD1. CDR1 and CDR2 from the germline V gene are SGHVS and FNYEAQ. This CDR3 contains 13 residues. J gave up 5 bases and V 4 bases, and 5 bases lay outside the gene matches.

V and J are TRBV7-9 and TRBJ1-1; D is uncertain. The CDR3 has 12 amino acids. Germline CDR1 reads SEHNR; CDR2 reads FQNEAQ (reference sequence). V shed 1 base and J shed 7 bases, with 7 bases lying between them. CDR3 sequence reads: CASSLGGIEAFF. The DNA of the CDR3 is TGTGCCAGCAGCTTAGGAGGGATTGAAGCTTTCTTT.

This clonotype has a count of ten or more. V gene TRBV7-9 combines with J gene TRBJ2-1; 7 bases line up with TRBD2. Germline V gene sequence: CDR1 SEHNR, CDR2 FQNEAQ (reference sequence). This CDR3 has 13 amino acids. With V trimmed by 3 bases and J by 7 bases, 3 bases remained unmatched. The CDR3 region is CASSLTSLNEQFF. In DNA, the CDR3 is TGTGCCAGCAGCTTGACTAGCTTGAATGAGCAGTTCTTC.

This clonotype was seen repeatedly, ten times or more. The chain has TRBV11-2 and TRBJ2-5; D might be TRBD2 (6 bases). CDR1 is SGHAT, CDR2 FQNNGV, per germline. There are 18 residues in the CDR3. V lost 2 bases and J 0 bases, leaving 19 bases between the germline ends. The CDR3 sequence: CASSLIMAGGGYQETQYF. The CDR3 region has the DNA TGTGCCAGCAGCTTAATCATGGCTGGCGGAGGGTACCAAGAGACCCAGTACTTC.

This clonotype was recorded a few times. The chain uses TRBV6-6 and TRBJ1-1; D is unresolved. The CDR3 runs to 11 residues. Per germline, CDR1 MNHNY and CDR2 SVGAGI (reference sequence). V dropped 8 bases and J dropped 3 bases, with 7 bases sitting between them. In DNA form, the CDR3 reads TGTGCCAGCGGTTCGGACACTGAAGCTTTCTTT. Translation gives CASGSDTEAFF.

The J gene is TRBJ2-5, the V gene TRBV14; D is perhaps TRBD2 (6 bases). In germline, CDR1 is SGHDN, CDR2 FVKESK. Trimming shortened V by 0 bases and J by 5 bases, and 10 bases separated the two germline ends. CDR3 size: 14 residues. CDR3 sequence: CASSQDPAGETQYF. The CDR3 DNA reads TGTGCCAGCAGCCAAGATCCCGCGGGGGAGACCCAGTACTTC.

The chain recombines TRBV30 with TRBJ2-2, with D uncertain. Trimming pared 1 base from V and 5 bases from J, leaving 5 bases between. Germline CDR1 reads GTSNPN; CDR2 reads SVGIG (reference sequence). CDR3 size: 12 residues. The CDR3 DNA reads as TGTGCCTGGAGTGACGGTACCGGGGAGCTGTTTTTT. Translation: CAWSDGTGELFF. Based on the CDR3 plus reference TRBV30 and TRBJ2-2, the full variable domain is SQTIHQWPATLVQPVGSPLSLECTVEGTSNPNLYWYRQAAGRGLQLLFYSVGIGQISSEVPQNLSASRPQDRQFILSSKKLLLSDSGFYLCAWSDGTGELFFGEGSRLTVL.

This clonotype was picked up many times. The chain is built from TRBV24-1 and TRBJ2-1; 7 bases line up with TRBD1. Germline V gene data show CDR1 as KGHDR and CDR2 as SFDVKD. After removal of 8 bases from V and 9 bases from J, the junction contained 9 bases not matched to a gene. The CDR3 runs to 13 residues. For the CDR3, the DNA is TGTGCCACCATGGCCTACAGGGGCGGTGAGCAGTTCTTC. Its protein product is CATMAYRGGEQFF.

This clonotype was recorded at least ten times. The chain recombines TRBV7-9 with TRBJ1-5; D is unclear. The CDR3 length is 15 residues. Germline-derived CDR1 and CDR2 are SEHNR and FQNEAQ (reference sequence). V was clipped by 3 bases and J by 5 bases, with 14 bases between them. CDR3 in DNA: TGTGCCAGCAGCTTCAATCGGGAACCCGATCAGCCCCAGCATTTT. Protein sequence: CASSFNREPDQPQHF.

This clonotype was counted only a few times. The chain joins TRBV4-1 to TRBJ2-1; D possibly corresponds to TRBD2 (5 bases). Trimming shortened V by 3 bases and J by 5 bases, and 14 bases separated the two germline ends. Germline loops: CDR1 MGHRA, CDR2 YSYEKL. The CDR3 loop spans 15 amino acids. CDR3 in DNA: TGCGCCAGCAGCCAGAAGCAATCACTAGACAATGAGCAGTTCTTC. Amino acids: CASSQKQSLDNEQFF.

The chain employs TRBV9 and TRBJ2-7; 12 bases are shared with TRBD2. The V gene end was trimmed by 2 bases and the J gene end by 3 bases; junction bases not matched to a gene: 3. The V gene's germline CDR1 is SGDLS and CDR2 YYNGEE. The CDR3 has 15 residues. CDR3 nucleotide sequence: TGTGCCAGCAGCGTTTCTAGCGGGGGGGGCTACGAGCAGTACTTC. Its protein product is CASSVSSGGGYEQYF.

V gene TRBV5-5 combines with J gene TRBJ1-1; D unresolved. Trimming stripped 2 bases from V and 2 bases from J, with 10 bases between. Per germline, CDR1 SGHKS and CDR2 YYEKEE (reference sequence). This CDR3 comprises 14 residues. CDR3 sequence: CASSFGQPNTEAFF. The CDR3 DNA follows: TGTGCCAGCAGCTTCGGGCAGCCCAACACTGAAGCTTTCTTT.

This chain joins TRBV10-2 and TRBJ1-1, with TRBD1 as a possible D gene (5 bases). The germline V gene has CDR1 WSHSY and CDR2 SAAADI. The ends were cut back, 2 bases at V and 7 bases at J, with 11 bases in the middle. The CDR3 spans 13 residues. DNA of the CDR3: TGCGCCAGCAGTGAGACCAGACAGCGTGAAGCTTTCTTT. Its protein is CASSETRQREAFF.

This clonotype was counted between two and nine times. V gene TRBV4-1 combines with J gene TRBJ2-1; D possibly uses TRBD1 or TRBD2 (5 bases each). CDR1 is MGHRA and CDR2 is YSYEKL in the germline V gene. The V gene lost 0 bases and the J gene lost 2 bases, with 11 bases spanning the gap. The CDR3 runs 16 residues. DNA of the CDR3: TGCGCCAGCAGCCAAGAAGGGGACGAGACCTACAATGAGCAGTTCTTC. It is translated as CASSQEGDETYNEQFF.

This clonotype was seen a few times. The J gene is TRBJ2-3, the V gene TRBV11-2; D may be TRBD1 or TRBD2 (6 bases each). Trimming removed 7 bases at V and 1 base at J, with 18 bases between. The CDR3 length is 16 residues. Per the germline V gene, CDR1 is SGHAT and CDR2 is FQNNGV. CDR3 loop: CASTPGRGGRTDTQYF. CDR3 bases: TGTGCCAGCACCCCAGGCAGGGGAGGACGCACAGATACGCAGTATTTT.

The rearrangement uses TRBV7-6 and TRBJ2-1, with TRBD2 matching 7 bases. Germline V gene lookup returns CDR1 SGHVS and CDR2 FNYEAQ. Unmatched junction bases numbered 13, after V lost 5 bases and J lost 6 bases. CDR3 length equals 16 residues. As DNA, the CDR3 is TGTGCCAGCAGCAATCCGGGACTACTCCCCGGCAATGAGCAGTTCTTC. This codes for CASSNPGLLPGNEQFF.

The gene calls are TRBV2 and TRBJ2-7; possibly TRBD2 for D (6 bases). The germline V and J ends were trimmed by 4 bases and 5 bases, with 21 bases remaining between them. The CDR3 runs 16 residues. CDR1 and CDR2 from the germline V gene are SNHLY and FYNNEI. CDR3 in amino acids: CASSGGPSGSAHEQYF. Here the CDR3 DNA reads TGTGCCAGCAGTGGCGGCCCCAGCGGGTCGGCCCACGAGCAGTACTTC.

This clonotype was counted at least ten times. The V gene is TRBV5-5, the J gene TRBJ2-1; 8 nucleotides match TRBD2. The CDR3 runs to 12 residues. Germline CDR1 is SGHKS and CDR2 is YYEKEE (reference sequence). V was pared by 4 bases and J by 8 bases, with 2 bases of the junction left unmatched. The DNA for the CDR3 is TGTGCCAGCAGCCGAGCGGGAGATGAGCAGTTCTTC. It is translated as CASSRAGDEQFF.

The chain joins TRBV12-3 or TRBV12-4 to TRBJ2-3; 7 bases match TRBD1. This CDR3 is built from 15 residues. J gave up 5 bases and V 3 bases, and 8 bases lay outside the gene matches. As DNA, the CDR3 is TGTGCCAGCAGTTTCCAGACAGGGTATAGAGATACGCAGTATTTT. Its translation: CASSFQTGYRDTQYF.

The CDR3, as DNA: TGTGCCAGCAGCTTAGCACTTGCGACTAGCGGATCCCCTAGCACAGATACGCAGTATTTT. It encodes CASSLALATSGSPSTDTQYF. The J gene is TRBJ2-3, the V gene TRBV7-2; 9 bases match TRBD2. The CDR3 extends over 20 amino acids. Germline CDR1 reads SGHTA; CDR2 reads FQGNSA. V dropped 0 bases and J dropped 0; count of bases not matched to a gene: 13.

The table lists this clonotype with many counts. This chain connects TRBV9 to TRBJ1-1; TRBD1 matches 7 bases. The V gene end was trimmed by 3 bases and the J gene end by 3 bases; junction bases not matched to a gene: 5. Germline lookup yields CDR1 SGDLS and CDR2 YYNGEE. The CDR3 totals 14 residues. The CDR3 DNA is TGTGCCAGCAGCGGACAGGGAATGGACACTGAAGCTTTCTTT. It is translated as CASSGQGMDTEAFF.

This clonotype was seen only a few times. DNA of the CDR3: TGTGCCAGCAGCTTCCCATGGGTCTCTGGGGCCAACGTCCTGACTTTC. This codes for CASSFPWVSGANVLTF. This chain links TRBV11-2 with TRBJ2-6; D gene ambiguous. Trimming took off 3 bases at V and 0 bases at J, with 9 bases between the two ends. The CDR3 runs to 16 residues. The V gene's germline CDR1 is SGHAT and CDR2 FQNNGV.

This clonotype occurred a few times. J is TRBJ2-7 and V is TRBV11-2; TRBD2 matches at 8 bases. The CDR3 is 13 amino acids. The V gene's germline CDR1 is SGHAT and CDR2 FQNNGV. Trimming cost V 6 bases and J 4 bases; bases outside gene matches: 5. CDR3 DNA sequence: TGTGCCAGCAGGCCGACTAGCGTATACGAGCAGTACTTC. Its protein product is CASRPTSVYEQYF.

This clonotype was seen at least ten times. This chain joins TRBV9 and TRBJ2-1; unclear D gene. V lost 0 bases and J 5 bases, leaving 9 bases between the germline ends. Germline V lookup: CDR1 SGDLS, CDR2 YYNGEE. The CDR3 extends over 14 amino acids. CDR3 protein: CASSVASRDNEQFF. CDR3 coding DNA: TGTGCCAGCAGCGTAGCAAGTAGGGACAATGAGCAGTTCTTC.

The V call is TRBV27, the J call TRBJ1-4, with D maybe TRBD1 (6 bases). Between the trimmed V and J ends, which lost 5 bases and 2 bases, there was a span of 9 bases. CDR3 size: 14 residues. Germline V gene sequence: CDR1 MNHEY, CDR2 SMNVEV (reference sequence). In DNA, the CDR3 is TGTGCCAGCAGTCTAACAGGGACTAATGAAAAACTGTTTTTT. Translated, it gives CASSLTGTNEKLFF.

The CDR3: CSASPVPGQETQYF. As DNA, the CDR3 is TGCAGTGCTTCTCCCGTCCCGGGGCAAGAGACCCAGTACTTC. The chain links TRBV20-1 to TRBJ2-5; perhaps TRBD2 as D (5 bases). Germline V gives CDR1 DFQATT, CDR2 SNEGSKA (reference sequence). The CDR3 consists of 14 residues. Trimming removed 5 bases from V and 2 bases from J, with 15 bases in between.

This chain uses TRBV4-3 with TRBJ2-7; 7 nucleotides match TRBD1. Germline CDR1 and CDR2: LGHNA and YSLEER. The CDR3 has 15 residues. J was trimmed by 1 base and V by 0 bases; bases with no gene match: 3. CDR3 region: CASSQDAQGSYEQYF. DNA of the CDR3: TGCGCCAGCAGCCAAGATGCACAGGGGTCCTACGAGCAGTACTTC.

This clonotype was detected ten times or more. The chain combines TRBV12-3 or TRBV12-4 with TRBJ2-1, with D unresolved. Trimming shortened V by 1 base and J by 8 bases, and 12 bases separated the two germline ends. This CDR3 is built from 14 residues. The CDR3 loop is CASSLVAVGDEQFF. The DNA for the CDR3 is TGTGCCAGCAGTTTAGTTGCGGTCGGCGATGAGCAGTTCTTC.

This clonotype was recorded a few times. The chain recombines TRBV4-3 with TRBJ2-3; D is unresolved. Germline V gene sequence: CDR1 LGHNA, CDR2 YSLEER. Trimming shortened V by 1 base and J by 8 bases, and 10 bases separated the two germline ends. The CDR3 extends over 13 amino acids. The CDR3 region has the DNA TGCGCCAGCAGCCAAGGGCCGACCAGTACGCAGTATTTT. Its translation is CASSQGPTSTQYF.

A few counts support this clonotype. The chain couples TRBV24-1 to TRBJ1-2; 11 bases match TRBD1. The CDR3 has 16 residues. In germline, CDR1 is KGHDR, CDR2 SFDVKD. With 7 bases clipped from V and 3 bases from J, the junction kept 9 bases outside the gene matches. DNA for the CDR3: TGTGCCACCAGCGGGACAGGGGGAAGTGCGGACTATGGCTACACCTTC. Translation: CATSGTGGSADYGYTF.